Each of the 32 T cell receptor beta chains below was sequenced from the same sample in a study of T cell responses to AZD1222 COVID-19 vaccine. Profiling relied on immunoSEQ multiplex PCR, and the TCRdb table lists in-frame clones only, not all of them. There are 130,000 or so clones in the sample; under 90% occur only once, and just under 6.5% lies in the top ten. Sample: peripheral blood, taken on day 0 of AZD1222 vaccination. Source of these receptors: an adult in good health.

Here the CDR3 DNA reads TGTGCCAGTAGTAGGACGACAGGTCATGGCTACACCTTC. It is translated as CASSRTTGHGYTF. The chain couples TRBV19 to TRBJ1-2; D might be TRBD1 (6 bases). V was shortened by 4 bases and J by 6 bases, with 12 bases between the two germline ends. This CDR3 spans 13 amino acids. Germline V gene lookup returns CDR1 LNHDA and CDR2 SQIVND (reference sequence).

The genes are TRBV6-5 and TRBJ2-2, with D tentatively TRBD2 (6 bases). V lost 11 bases to trimming and J lost 6 bases, with 10 bases between them. Germline loops: CDR1 MNHEY, CDR2 SVGAGI. The CDR3 has 11 residues. This CDR3 reads CAAGLAGELFF. In nucleotides, the CDR3 is TGTGCCGCGGGGCTCGCCGGGGAGCTGTTTTTT.

The rearrangement joins TRBV6-1 to TRBJ1-5; no clear D gene. V was trimmed by 2 bases and J by 6 bases, leaving 17 bases between them. This CDR3 has 16 amino acids. Germline lookup yields CDR1 MNHNS and CDR2 SASEGT. The CDR3 DNA is TGTGCCAGCAGTGAACGCCGGGTTTTTTCGACTCAGCCCCAGCATTTT. Protein product: CASSERRVFSTQPQHF.

The chain links TRBV5-3 to TRBJ1-5; tentative D call: TRBD1 (5 bases). TRBV5-3 is labeled an ORF, and its function is uncertain. The CDR3 is 15 residues long. V shed 4 bases and J shed 4 bases, with 15 bases lying between them. DNA for the CDR3: TGTGCCAGAAGCAAACCGGACAAACGAAATCAGCCCCAGCATTTT. It is translated as CARSKPDKRNQPQHF.

The chain uses TRBV3-1 (or the pseudogene TRBV3-2) and TRBJ1-3; TRBD1 agrees at 10 bases. The CDR3 extends over 16 amino acids. Germline trimming cut 2 bases from V and 2 bases from J; bases unmatched to any gene: 3. CDR1 is LGHDT, CDR2 YNNKEL, per germline (reference sequence). As DNA, the CDR3 is TGTGCCAGCAGCCAATTGGGACAGGGGACTGGAAACACCATATATTTT. Protein: CASSQLGQGTGNTIYF.

J is TRBJ1-2 and V is TRBV3-1 (or the pseudogene TRBV3-2); D remains ambiguous. The CDR3 has 13 residues. Germline-derived CDR1 and CDR2 are LGHDT and YNNKEL (reference sequence). The V and J ends lost 3 bases and 1 base respectively, with 6 bases between them. This CDR3 is CASSHNVNYGYTF. Written as DNA, the CDR3 is TGTGCCAGCAGCCATAACGTTAACTATGGCTACACCTTC.

This clone was seen only a few times. This sequence joins TRBV27 and TRBJ1-2, with 7 bases that match TRBD1. CDR1 is MNHEY and CDR2 is SMNVEV in the germline V gene (reference sequence). V shed 6 bases, J shed 8 bases, and the junction held 15 bases outside the gene matches. The CDR3 is 15 amino acids. The CDR3 region has the DNA TGTGCCAGCAGCCCGACCCCAGACAGGGCTAAAGGCTACACCTTC. It encodes CASSPTPDRAKGYTF.

This chain links TRBV7-9 with TRBJ1-1, with no clear D. This CDR3 region has 13 residues. V was cut by 2 bases and J by 4 bases, with 8 bases left in between. CDR1 is SEHNR, CDR2 FQNEAQ, per germline (reference sequence). For the CDR3, the DNA is TGTGCCAGCAGCTTATTGGGAGGCACTGAAGCTTTCTTT. Its protein is CASSLLGGTEAFF. Supplemented by reference TRBV7-9 and TRBJ1-1, the full variable domain reads DTGVSQNPRHKITKRGQNVTFRCDPISEHNRLYWYRQTLGQGPEFLTYFQNEAQLEKSRLLSDRFSAERPKGSFSTLEIQRTEQGDSAMYLCASSLLGGTEAFFGQGTRLTVV.

The CDR3 nucleotides are TGCAGCGTTGAGTGGCCCCCCCTAGCGGGGGGGGGAAATGAGCAGTTCTTC. This codes for CSVEWPPLAGGGNEQFF. The chain joins TRBV29-1 to TRBJ2-1; 12 nucleotides agree with TRBD2. Trimming at V came to 3 bases and at J to 7 bases, leaving 13 bases not matched to a gene. This CDR3 spans 17 amino acids. The V gene's germline CDR1 is SQVTM and CDR2 ANQGSEA.

The V gene is TRBV29-1, the J gene TRBJ1-1; 7 bases fit TRBD1. Unmatched junction bases numbered 4, after V lost 6 bases and J lost 0 bases. The CDR3 sequence is 13 residues long. The germline V gene has CDR1 SQVTM and CDR2 ANQGSEA. CDR3 sequence: CSVQGQLNTEAFF. The CDR3 bases are TGCAGCGTACAGGGACAGCTGAACACTGAAGCTTTCTTT.

This clone was seen just once. The CDR3 sequence is CASSPSTGSPLYGYTF. The CDR3 coding sequence is TGTGCCAGCAGTCCTTCCACAGGGAGCCCACTATACGGCTACACCTTC. This rearrangement joins TRBV2 to TRBJ1-2, with D maybe TRBD1 (6 bases). The CDR3 spans 16 residues. V lost 5 bases and J 8 bases, leaving 24 bases between the germline ends. The germline V gene encodes CDR1 SNHLY and CDR2 FYNNEI.

The chain is built from TRBV6-6 and TRBJ1-5; 7 nucleotides match TRBD1. The CDR3 length is 16 residues. Germline V CDR1 and CDR2: MNHNY, SVGAGI (reference sequence). Germline trimming cut 0 bases from V and 6 bases from J; bases unmatched to any gene: 8. CDR3 sequence: CASSYSPLTGTQPQHF. CDR3 nucleotides: TGTGCCAGCAGTTACTCCCCTCTGACAGGGACTCAGCCCCAGCATTTT.

The chain couples TRBV5-8 to TRBJ1-2; D is unclear. Per the germline V gene, CDR1 is SGHTS and CDR2 is YDEGEE. V lost 0 bases and J 7 bases, leaving 7 bases between the germline ends. This CDR3 is built from 12 residues. Written as DNA, the CDR3 is TGTGCCAGCAGCTTGGGCCGCCCTGGCTACACCTTC. This sequence encodes CASSLGRPGYTF.

This sequence joins TRBV5-1 and TRBJ2-1; tentative D call: TRBD2 (5 bases). Germline CDR1 reads SGHRS; CDR2 reads YFSETQ. The CDR3 runs to 17 residues. Between the trimmed V and J ends, which lost 0 bases and 0 bases, there was a span of 13 bases. This CDR3 reads CASSLEGLGNSYNEQFF. The CDR3 DNA reads TGCGCCAGCAGCTTGGAAGGGCTCGGGAACTCCTACAATGAGCAGTTCTTC. Based on the CDR3 plus reference TRBV5-1 and TRBJ2-1, the full variable domain is KAGVTQTPRYLIKTRGQQVTLSCSPISGHRSVSWYQQTPGQGLQFLFEYFSETQRNKGNFPGRFSGRQFSNSRSEMNVSTLELGDSALYLCASSLEGLGNSYNEQFFGPGTRLTVL.

Here the CDR3 reads CASRVRGIGGYAEAFF. CDR3 bases: TGTGCCAGCAGGGTAAGGGGGATTGGCGGGTACGCTGAAGCTTTCTTT. The V and J genes are TRBV27 and TRBJ1-1; weak D call: TRBD1 (6 bases). The CDR3 has 16 amino acids. Looked up from germline, CDR1 is MNHEY and CDR2 is SMNVEV (reference sequence). V was cut by 6 bases and J by 6 bases, with 23 bases left in between.

J is TRBJ1-3 and V is TRBV20-1, with D possibly TRBD1 on 5 matching bases. The CDR3 totals 11 residues. V lost 7 bases to trimming and J lost 2 bases, with 6 bases between them. Germline V gene lookup returns CDR1 DFQATT and CDR2 SNEGSKA (reference sequence). The CDR3 DNA reads as TGCAGTGGGGGGGCTGGAAACACCATATATTTT. Amino acids: CSGGAGNTIYF.

This rearrangement joins TRBV9 to TRBJ2-3; D not certain. CDR1 and CDR2 from the germline V gene are SGDLS and YYNGEE. V lost 0 bases and J lost 2, with 10 bases in between. The CDR3 length is 15 residues. The chain's CDR3 is CASSVGTFFTDTQYF. As DNA, the CDR3 is TGTGCCAGCAGCGTAGGGACGTTTTTCACAGATACGCAGTATTTT.

The V and J genes are TRBV27 and TRBJ2-2; D remains unclear. Trimming shortened V by 5 bases and J by 3 bases, and 4 bases separated the two germline ends. CDR3 size: 12 residues. From germline, CDR1 is MNHEY and CDR2 SMNVEV (reference sequence). The CDR3 nucleotides are TGTGCCAGCAGTCCATACACCGGGGAGCTGTTTTTT. Protein product: CASSPYTGELFF.

V is TRBV7-2 and J is TRBJ2-3, with D possibly being TRBD1 or TRBD2 (6 bases each). CDR1 SGHTA and CDR2 FQGNSA come from the germline V gene. V was trimmed by 5 bases and J by 0 bases, leaving 18 bases between them. CDR3 length: 17 amino acids. Written as DNA, the CDR3 is TGTGCCAGCAGCCAGCCCCTCGGGGGCTCTAGCACAGATACGCAGTATTTT. This sequence encodes CASSQPLGGSSTDTQYF.

V is TRBV29-1 and J is TRBJ1-1, with TRBD1 matching over 9 bases. J lost 4 bases, V lost 5 bases, and 5 bases had no gene match. The CDR3 runs to 13 residues. Germline V gene sequence: CDR1 SQVTM, CDR2 ANQGSEA. The CDR3 DNA is TGCAGCGTTACCGGGACAGGGTTCACTGAAGCTTTCTTT. It is translated as CSVTGTGFTEAFF.

CDR3: CASSLTGQGIKTQYF. The CDR3 DNA follows: TGTGCCAGCAGCTTAACGGGACAGGGGATCAAGACCCAGTACTTC. This chain connects TRBV7-9 to TRBJ2-5; TRBD1 agrees at 10 bases. The length of the CDR3 is 15 residues. V lost 2 bases, J lost 6 bases, and 6 bases stayed unmatched. Per the germline V gene, CDR1 is SEHNR and CDR2 is FQNEAQ (reference sequence).

The chain couples TRBV3-1 (or the pseudogene TRBV3-2) to TRBJ1-5, with 10 bases lining up with TRBD1. There are 15 residues in the CDR3. Trimming cost V 1 base and J 9 bases; bases outside gene matches: 6. The germline CDR1 and CDR2 sequences are LGHDT and YNNKEL (reference sequence). CDR3 loop: CASSQGGTGARPQHF. The CDR3 DNA reads TGTGCCAGCAGCCAAGGCGGGACAGGGGCTCGGCCCCAGCATTTT.

This clone was seen only once. The rearrangement uses TRBV4-2 and TRBJ1-2; 7 positions match TRBD1. The germline gives CDR1 LGHNA, CDR2 YNFKEQ. The CDR3 sequence is 15 residues long. Trimming at V came to 0 bases and at J to 6 bases, leaving 7 bases not matched to a gene. CDR3 bases: TGTGCCAGCAGCCAAGATTCATGGCAGGGGGATGGCTACACCTTC. It translates to CASSQDSWQGDGYTF.

V is TRBV29-1 and J is TRBJ2-5, with D perhaps matching TRBD2 (5 bases). CDR1 SQVTM and CDR2 ANQGSEA come from the germline V gene. This CDR3 comprises 15 residues. Deletions cut 4 bases from V and 0 bases from J, with 15 bases between. The CDR3 here is CSVALFGVYQETQYF. CDR3 nucleotide sequence: TGCAGCGTTGCCCTCTTCGGGGTGTACCAAGAGACCCAGTACTTC.

CDR3 coding DNA: TGCAGCGTTGGAGGCGTGACGCTGCCTTTCTTT. Translation: CSVGGVTLPFF. This chain joins TRBV29-1 and TRBJ1-1; unclear D gene. The CDR3 has 11 amino acids. Germline loops: CDR1 SQVTM, CDR2 ANQGSEA. V gave up 4 bases and J gave up 12 bases, with 15 bases separating them.

This clone was seen only once. The chain uses TRBV6-6 and TRBJ1-1; weak D call: TRBD1 (5 bases). Trimming left V 5 bases short and J 11 bases short, with 18 bases between. The CDR3 spans 13 residues. Germline lookup yields CDR1 MNHNY and CDR2 SVGAGI (reference sequence). CDR3 protein: CASSGGTPVWAFF. CDR3 nucleotides: TGTGCCAGCAGTGGTGGGACCCCGGTCTGGGCTTTCTTT.

The chain employs TRBV4-3 and TRBJ1-1, with a weak D call TRBD1 (6 bases). V gave up 3 bases and J gave up 1 base, with 6 bases separating them. Germline CDR1 reads LGHNA; CDR2 reads YSLEER. CDR3 length: 13 amino acids. CDR3 DNA: TGCGCCAGCAGCCAGACAGGGAACACTGAAGCTTTCTTT. It specifies CASSQTGNTEAFF.

This chain connects TRBV3-1 (or the pseudogene TRBV3-2) to TRBJ1-6; D not certain. Per germline, CDR1 LGHDT and CDR2 YNNKEL (reference sequence). This CDR3 spans 12 amino acids. V was clipped by 2 bases and J by 13 bases, with 9 bases between them. The CDR3 nucleotides read TGTGCCAGCAGCCAACCCCTATCTCCCCTCCACTTT. Translated: CASSQPLSPLHF.

In this sample, this clone turned up once. The genes are TRBV6-5 and TRBJ1-6, with D maybe TRBD1 (5 bases). Trimming took off 7 bases at V and 8 bases at J, with 15 bases between the two ends. CDR1 and CDR2 from the germline V gene are MNHEY and SVGAGI. There are 14 residues in the CDR3. DNA for the CDR3: TGTGCCAGCACTCCCGGGACGGGGTATTCACCCCTCCACTTT. Amino acid sequence: CASTPGTGYSPLHF.

This chain connects TRBV30 to TRBJ1-2, with D perhaps matching TRBD1 (6 bases). There are 13 residues in the CDR3. Trimming left V 3 bases short and J 7 bases short, with 15 bases between. Per the germline V gene, CDR1 is GTSNPN and CDR2 is SVGIG (reference sequence). The CDR3 protein is CAWRAQQGSGYTF. The CDR3 DNA follows: TGTGCCTGGAGGGCCCAACAGGGAAGTGGCTACACCTTC.

This rearrangement joins TRBV6-5 to TRBJ1-5; D not certain. V lost 8 bases, J lost 3 bases, and 17 bases lay in between. The CDR3 covers 15 residues. CDR1 is MNHEY and CDR2 is SVGAGI in the germline V gene. CDR3 sequence (DNA): TGTGCCAGCTCCAGAAAGGGTAGGAACAATCAGCCCCAGCATTTT. This gives the protein CASSRKGRNNQPQHF.

This sequence joins TRBV2 and TRBJ1-1; a possible D gene is TRBD1 (5 bases). Trimming stripped 4 bases from V and 4 bases from J, with 16 bases between. The CDR3 runs 15 residues. Per germline, CDR1 SNHLY and CDR2 FYNNEI. The CDR3 nucleotides read TGTGCCAGCAGTGCCACTACCATAAGGGGCACTGAAGCTTTCTTT. Its translation: CASSATTIRGTEAFF.